The rows below give T cell receptor beta chains drawn from one sample of a study of blood T cell repertoires in COVID-19. The repertoire was sequenced with immunoSEQ multiplex PCR; TCRdb's copy has only in-frame clones and lacks some. The sample lists 100,000 to 150,000 clones; about 80% were seen once. Sequenced material: PBMCs or T cells enriched from blood (not recorded which). These receptors originate from a man aged 40-49 years with acute COVID-19. The CDR3 runs from the conserved cysteine through the conserved F or W. D genes are given only for firm matches. Size values are once, few and many counts, or a class for expanded clones, and some rows have none.

v_gene	d_gene	j_gene	abundance	CDR3nt	CDR3aa
TRBV19	TRBD1	TRBJ1-1	.	TGTGCCAGTAGTGGGGGGACAGGGTGGGGTACTGAAGCTTTCTTT	CASSGGTGWGTEAFF
TRBV28	.	TRBJ1-2	.	TGTGCCAGCAGCTCCGGGACACTGGAACTGGCCTATGGCTACACCTTC	CASSSGTLELAYGYTF
TRBV2	.	TRBJ2-3	.	TGTGCCAGCAGTGTGGAGAACACAGATACGCAGTATTTT	CASSVENTDTQYF
TRBV7-6	TRBD2	TRBJ2-3	.	TGTGCCAGCAGCCCCATGACTAGCGGGGGAGATACGCAGTATTTT	CASSPMTSGGDTQYF
TRBV21-1	.	TRBJ1-2	.	TGTGCCAGCAGCAAAGGCGGGGGACAGGGAGACTATGGCTACACCTTC	CASSKGGGQGDYGYTF
TRBV5-5	.	TRBJ1-5	.	TGTGCCAGCAGTCAACAGGGAGATCAGCCCCAGCATTTT	CASSQQGDQPQHF
TRBV7-2	.	TRBJ1-2	.	TGTGCCAGCAGCTTAAACAGTAACTATGGCTACACCTTC	CASSLNSNYGYTF
TRBV5-6	TRBD1	TRBJ1-3	.	TGTGCCAGCAGCCTAACAGGGGACTCTGGAAACACCATATATTTT	CASSLTGDSGNTIYF
TRBV5-1	TRBD2	TRBJ2-3	.	TGCGCCAGCAGCTTGGGACTAGCGGAGCACACAGATACGCAGTATTTT	CASSLGLAEHTDTQYF
TRBV28	.	TRBJ1-2	.	TGTGCCAGCAGTTTATCAGGAGGTCCTGGCTACACCTTC	CASSLSGGPGYTF
TRBV3-1/TRBV3-2	.	TRBJ1-2	.	TGTGCCAGCAGCCAAGATTTGGTACCTAGAGGCTACACCTTC	CASSQDLVPRGYTF
TRBV6-5	.	TRBJ1-4	.	TGTGCCAGCAGTTACGGCGACAGCCATGAAAAACTGTTTTTT	CASSYGDSHEKLFF
TRBV4-2	.	TRBJ2-7	once	TGTGCCAGCAGCCTACGGATCGGGGAGGCCGAGCAGTACTTC	CASSLRIGEAEQYF
TRBV19	.	TRBJ1-5	.	TGTGCCAGTACTCCAGGGGCCTATGCTTCCGGCAATCAGCCCCAGCATTTT	CASTPGAYASGNQPQHF
TRBV3-1/TRBV3-2	.	TRBJ1-2	.	TGTGCCAGCAGCCCGACCGGTAATCCACGGACACCCAACTATGGCTACACCTTC	CASSPTGNPRTPNYGYTF
TRBV5-8	.	TRBJ1-1	many	TGTGCCAGCAGCTTGGCGACTGCCTCCTACACTGAAGCTTTCTTT	CASSLATASYTEAFF
TRBV4-2	.	TRBJ1-6	.	TGTGCCAGCAGCCAAGATCGGGCACCCCTCCACTTT	CASSQDRAPLHF
TRBV7-2	TRBD1	TRBJ1-4	.	TGTGCCAGCAGCTTAGGTGGGACAGGGGGCGAAAAACTGTTTTTT	CASSLGGTGGEKLFF
TRBV7-9	.	TRBJ2-5	.	TGTGCCAGCCTCCTTACAGGGCCGAAAGAGACCCAGTACTTC	CASLLTGPKETQYF
TRBV21-1	.	TRBJ1-2	.	TGTGCCAGCAGCAAAGAGGGGGGGCCCTACTATGGCTACACCTTC	CASSKEGGPYYGYTF
TRBV7-9	TRBD1	TRBJ1-1	.	TGTGCCAGCAGCTTAGCCCAGGGACAGGGGGAAGCTTTCTTT	CASSLAQGQGEAFF
TRBV28	.	TRBJ2-1	.	TGTGCCAGCAGTACCGGGAGCTACAATGAACAGTTCTTC	CASSTGSYNEQFF
TRBV6-1	TRBD1	TRBJ2-7	.	TGTGCCAGCAGTGAAAGATGGGACAGCTACGAGCAGTACTTC	CASSERWDSYEQYF
TRBV7-3	.	TRBJ1-1	.	TGTGCCAGCAGCTTAATGGCAACCGGGGGGAACACTGAAGCTTTCTTT	CASSLMATGGNTEAFF
TRBV29-1	TRBD1	TRBJ1-5	.	TGCAGCGTTGAGACAGGGAACAATCAGCCCCAGCATTTT	CSVETGNNQPQHF
TRBV5-1	.	TRBJ1-1	.	TGCGCCAGCAGCCCAACCGTTGACAGACCAGGGAACACTGAAGCTTTCTTT	CASSPTVDRPGNTEAFF
TRBV6-5	TRBD2	TRBJ2-7	.	TGTGCCAGCAGTTACTCTAGCGGGGGGGCCTCCTACGAGCAGTACTTC	CASSYSSGGASYEQYF
TRBV27	TRBD2	TRBJ2-1	.	TGTGCCAGCAGTTTATCGGCTAGCGGGAATAATGAGCAGTTCTTC	CASSLSASGNNEQFF
TRBV20-1	.	TRBJ1-1	few	TGCAGTGCTCGTGGACAGCTTTTCAACACTGAAGCTTTCTTT	CSARGQLFNTEAFF
TRBV30	.	TRBJ1-2	.	TGTGCCTGGAGTCCCACAGGGAACTATGGCTACACCTTC	CAWSPTGNYGYTF
TRBV9	.	TRBJ2-2	.	TGTGCCAGCAGCGTAGTGCAGGAAACGAACACCGGGGAGCTGTTTTTT	CASSVVQETNTGELFF
TRBV11-3	.	TRBJ1-1	.	TGTGCCAGCAGCTTAGTCACAGGGACTGAAGCTTTCTTT	CASSLVTGTEAFF
TRBV28	.	TRBJ2-1	.	TGTGCCAGCATGTTCGGGGGATCCTACAATGAGCAGTTCTTC	CASMFGGSYNEQFF
TRBV6-5	TRBD1	TRBJ1-2	.	TGTGCCAGCAGAGCCCCGGACAGGGGCGTAAGCTACACCTTC	CASRAPDRGVSYTF
TRBV20-1	.	TRBJ2-4	.	TGCAGTGCTAGTCTGAGCGGCGGTGGGAACATTCAGTACTTC	CSASLSGGGNIQYF
TRBV5-1	.	TRBJ2-2	.	TGCGCCAGCAGCTTGGTCGCGGAGAACACCGGGGAGCTGTTTTTT	CASSLVAENTGELFF
TRBV6-5	TRBD1	TRBJ1-2	.	TGTGCCAGCAGCTGGGGGACCACAGGGGGTGGCTACACCTTC	CASSWGTTGGGYTF
TRBV30	.	TRBJ1-2	.	TGTGCCTGGAGTAGGGGTGGGTATGGCTACACCTTC	CAWSRGGYGYTF
TRBV25-1	TRBD1	TRBJ1-4	.	TGTGCCAGCAGTGAAACCTCCAGGGGGAGAGGAGAAAAACTGTTTTTT	CASSETSRGRGEKLFF
TRBV7-9	.	TRBJ1-1	.	TGTGCCAGCAGCTCCGGGGACTCCGGGGGAGCTTTCTTT	CASSSGDSGGAFF
TRBV28	TRBD1	TRBJ1-4	.	TGTGCCAGCAGTAACGGACAGGGTCGTGAAAAACTGTTTTTT	CASSNGQGREKLFF
TRBV27	TRBD1	TRBJ1-1	once	TGTGCCAGCAGTGTAACAGGGGTGGGTGAAGCTTTCTTT	CASSVTGVGEAFF
TRBV7-3	TRBD2	TRBJ2-7	once	TGTGCCAGCAGCTTGATCGGGATCCGCGGGGGGGCCTCCGACGAGCAGTACTTC	CASSLIGIRGGASDEQYF
TRBV3-1/TRBV3-2	TRBD1	TRBJ1-3	.	TGTGCCAGCAGCCTCGGGACAGCTGGAAACACCATATATTTT	CASSLGTAGNTIYF
TRBV2	.	TRBJ2-7	.	TGTGCCAGCAGCGCCGGGTACGAGCAGTACTTC	CASSAGYEQYF
TRBV7-8	.	TRBJ1-2	.	TGTGCCAGCAGCATCTGGGGCAATTCGTACGGCTACACCTTC	CASSIWGNSYGYTF
TRBV2	.	TRBJ2-5	.	TGTGCCAGCAGCTTACAGGGTATGGAGACCCAGTACTTC	CASSLQGMETQYF
TRBV6-1	TRBD1	TRBJ1-1	.	TGTGCCAGCAGTGCAGACTCCGGGACAGGGGGCAACACTGAAGCTTTCTTT	CASSADSGTGGNTEAFF
TRBV24-1	.	TRBJ2-1	.	TGTGCCACCAGTGCGGGGACACTCTACAATGAGCAGTTCTTC	CATSAGTLYNEQFF
TRBV5-4	TRBD2	TRBJ2-3	few	TGTGCCAGCAGCTCTAGCGGGAGGGACCCAGATACGCAGTATTTT	CASSSSGRDPDTQYF